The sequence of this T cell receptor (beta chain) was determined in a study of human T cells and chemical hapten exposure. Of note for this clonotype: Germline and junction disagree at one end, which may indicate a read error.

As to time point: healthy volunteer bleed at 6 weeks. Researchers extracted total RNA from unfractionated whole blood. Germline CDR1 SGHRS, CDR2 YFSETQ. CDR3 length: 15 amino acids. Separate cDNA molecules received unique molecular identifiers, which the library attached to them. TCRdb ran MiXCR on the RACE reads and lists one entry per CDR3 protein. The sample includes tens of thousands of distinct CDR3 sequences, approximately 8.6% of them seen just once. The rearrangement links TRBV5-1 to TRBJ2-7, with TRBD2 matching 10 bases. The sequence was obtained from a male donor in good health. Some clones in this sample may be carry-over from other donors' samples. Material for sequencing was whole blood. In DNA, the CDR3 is TGCGCCAGCAGCTTGGCCCTAGCGGGAGACTACGAGGAGTACTTC. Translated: CASSLALAGDYEEYF.